The present T cell receptor beta chain was sequenced within a study of chemoradiotherapy in HPV16-positive cancers (dated by TCRdb to between 2021 and 2022). For the study in its entirety: Candidate HPV-specific T-cell clones and common TCR motifs were defined through functional T-cell assays on cells from two HPV16-positive patients. The study set out to ask whether T-cell immunity against the HPV oncoproteins E6 and E7 changes over the course of chemoradiotherapy and whether that immunity affects survival. Next, the candidate HPV-specific TCRs and motifs were followed in TCR repertoires from approximately 87 patients with HPV-related cancers.

Repertoires were sampled multiple times during chemoradiotherapy, which allowed clonal expansion in the tumor microenvironment to be followed. Points on this clone: Which antigen it targets is not known. No qualities accompany the bases; no much larger clone lies one base away.

Including cysteine and phenylalanine, the CDR3 has 15 amino acids. Only the CDR3 region is kept as DNA, spanning 45 bases read in frame from base 1. The germline V gene gives CDR1 as MNHNS and CDR2 as SASEGT. V is cut by 6 bases and J by 5 bases, and the space between the germline ends is 17 bases. Library preparation used the immunoSEQ multiplex PCR assay. Entries here come from immuneACCESS through TCRdb and include only in-frame sequences with V and J called. Some clones fail to appear in such tables; in the studies checked, an unresolved V gene covers under half of the shortfall, and the cause of the remainder is unknown. The table for this sample lists around 5,000 clones; 70% to 90% of them were counted only once. The ten most abundant clones make up about 4.5% of the sample. Overall results and qualifications from the work: Expansion of candidate HPV-specific clones and E7-related TCR motifs was observed in the tumor microenvironment during treatment, whereas no such expansion was observed for non-HPV-specific T cells. Only two HPV16-positive patients were used to derive the functional definition of HPV-specific T cells, and the survival association was reported for HPV16-positive patients. Improved recurrence-free survival in HPV16-positive patients was associated with expansion of HPV-responsive T cells during chemoradiotherapy.

This TCR was recovered from a human donor with HPV-associated anogenital cancer. The material was tumor tissue, obtained from a patient who underwent chemoradiotherapy. The chain was built from TRBV6-1 and TRBJ2-1; D gene: possibly TRBD1, on 5 matching bases. The base sequence is TGTGCCAGCAGACAAAGGGCAGGGCAAAACAATGAGCAGTTCTTC. This gives the protein CASRQRAGQNNEQFF.